A single sample is the source of the 25 T cell receptor beta chains below, sequenced in a study of blood T cell repertoires in COVID-19. Measured with immunoSEQ multiplex PCR; TCRdb has only the in-frame clones, and not every one. The table has hundreds of thousands of clones, approximately 80% seen once; the top ten hold around 7.5%. Sequences were obtained from peripheral blood. Receptors originate from a woman older than 75 with COVID-19, enrolled during active disease.

The chain has TRBV6-5 and TRBJ1-6, with TRBD1 as a possible D gene (6 bases). The CDR3 sequence is 15 residues long. Per the germline V gene, CDR1 is MNHEY and CDR2 is SVGAGI. Trimming removed 6 bases from V and 5 bases from J, with 14 bases in between. DNA of the CDR3: TGTGCCAGCAGCCTAGGACAGCCAGATAATTCACCCCTCCACTTT. This translates into CASSLGQPDNSPLHF.

The chain couples TRBV25-1 to TRBJ1-5; 8 bases are shared with TRBD1. V was pared by 3 bases and J by 6 bases, with 7 bases of the junction left unmatched. Per germline, CDR1 MGHDK and CDR2 SYGVNS. The CDR3 consists of 15 residues. The CDR3 loop reads CASSDPGQGTQPQHF. The CDR3, as DNA: TGTGCCAGCAGTGACCCCGGACAGGGAACTCAGCCCCAGCATTTT.

The chain recombines TRBV2 with TRBJ2-1; 8 nucleotides agree with TRBD2. CDR3 length: 17 residues. Per the germline V gene, CDR1 is SNHLY and CDR2 is FYNNEI. The ends lost 3 bases at V and 2 bases at J; junction bases unmatched: 9. In nucleotides, the CDR3 is TGTGCCAGCAGTGAGATCGGGGGGGGGAACACCTACAATGAGCAGTTCTTC. Its protein product is CASSEIGGGNTYNEQFF.

The chain links TRBV30 to TRBJ1-2; 9 nucleotides line up with TRBD1. The CDR3 covers 14 residues. The germline V gene has CDR1 GTSNPN and CDR2 SVGIG (reference sequence). Unmatched junction bases numbered 5, after V lost 2 bases and J lost 4 bases. CDR3 DNA sequence: TGTGCCTGGAGTTACAGGGGGCGAGGCTATGGCTACACCTTC. It yields the protein CAWSYRGRGYGYTF. Based on the CDR3 plus reference TRBV30 and TRBJ1-2, the full variable domain is SQTIHQWPATLVQPVGSPLSLECTVEGTSNPNLYWYRQAAGRGLQLLFYSVGIGQISSEVPQNLSASRPQDRQFILSSKKLLLSDSGFYLCAWSYRGRGYGYTFGSGTRLTVV.

V is TRBV5-1 and J is TRBJ2-7, with no clear D. V was clipped by 0 bases and J by 1 base, with 11 bases between them. Per germline, CDR1 SGHRS and CDR2 YFSETQ. The CDR3 is 15 residues long. CDR3 sequence: CASSLGQAKSYEQYF. As DNA, the CDR3 is TGCGCCAGCAGCTTGGGGCAGGCGAAGTCCTACGAGCAGTACTTC.

The chain has TRBV29-1 and TRBJ1-1, with D maybe TRBD1 (6 bases). The length of the CDR3 is 14 residues. V was trimmed by 7 bases and J by 3 bases, leaving 18 bases between them. Germline values: CDR1 SQVTM, CDR2 ANQGSEA. CDR3 nucleotide sequence: TGCAGCGGGTTAGTCAGGGGCAGTCACACTGAAGCTTTCTTT. It yields the protein CSGLVRGSHTEAFF.

The genes are TRBV4-1 and TRBJ1-2; D unresolved. V was clipped by 4 bases and J by 4 bases, with 4 bases between them. The CDR3 has 11 residues. CDR1 MGHRA and CDR2 YSYEKL come from the germline V gene. CDR3 sequence (DNA): TGCGCCAGCAGCCGAGGCTATGGCTACACCTTC. Amino acid sequence: CASSRGYGYTF.

The chain is built from TRBV6-5 and TRBJ1-1; 8 bases are a match to TRBD1. The CDR3 runs to 13 residues. The germline CDR1 and CDR2 sequences are MNHEY and SVGAGI. V lost 6 bases, J lost 4 bases, and 4 bases stayed unmatched. Here the CDR3 DNA reads TGTGCCAGCAGGACAGGGGTTTCCACTGAAGCTTTCTTT. Translation gives CASRTGVSTEAFF.

This rearrangement joins TRBV19 to TRBJ1-4; D may be TRBD1 (6 bases). CDR1 LNHDA and CDR2 SQIVND come from the germline V gene (reference sequence). The CDR3 length is 15 residues. V gave up 5 bases and J gave up 3 bases, with 13 bases separating them. CDR3 sequence: CASSYNRASNEKLFF. Here the CDR3 DNA reads TGTGCCAGTAGTTACAACAGGGCTTCTAATGAAAAACTGTTTTTT.

V usage is TRBV2 and J usage is TRBJ1-1, with 9 bases matching TRBD1. Trimming cost V 5 bases and J 7 bases; bases outside gene matches: 8. From germline, CDR1 is SNHLY and CDR2 FYNNEI. The CDR3 runs to 14 residues. DNA for the CDR3: TGTGCCAGCAGTCGCCGGGACAGGGAGGGTGAAGCTTTCTTT. This translates into CASSRRDREGEAFF.

The chain uses TRBV25-1 and TRBJ2-5; TRBD2 agrees at 7 bases. The length of the CDR3 is 18 residues. The trim removed 2 bases at V and 5 bases at J, leaving 17 bases unmatched. Germline V gives CDR1 MGHDK, CDR2 SYGVNS. The CDR3: CASSEIEFGEWGGETQYF. The CDR3 DNA follows: TGTGCCAGCAGTGAAATTGAGTTTGGGGAGTGGGGAGGGGAGACCCAGTACTTC. Full variable domain (outside the CDR3, taken from reference TRBV25-1 and TRBJ2-5): EADIYQTPRYLVIGTGKKITLECSQTMGHDKMYWYQQDPGMELHLIHYSYGVNSTEKGDLSSESTVSRIRTEHFPLTLESARPSHTSQYLCASSEIEFGEWGGETQYFGPGTRLLVL.

The chain combines TRBV30 with TRBJ1-5; weak D call: TRBD1 (5 bases). Germline lookup yields CDR1 GTSNPN and CDR2 SVGIG (reference sequence). Trimming stripped 0 bases from V and 6 bases from J, with 12 bases between. This CDR3 spans 14 amino acids. Here the CDR3 reads CAWSVRQGGQPQHF. The DNA of the CDR3 is TGTGCCTGGAGTGTAAGGCAGGGCGGTCAGCCCCAGCATTTT.

This clone has more than one count but fewer than ten. This sequence joins TRBV5-8 and TRBJ1-1; D uncertain. The CDR3 consists of 11 residues. V was cut by 10 bases and J by 6 bases, with 13 bases left in between. Germline V lookup: CDR1 SGHTS, CDR2 YDEGEE. The CDR3 bases are TGTGCCTCCTTGAGGAGGGCTGAAGCTTTCTTT. Translation gives CASLRRAEAFF.

The gene calls are TRBV6-5 and TRBJ1-2; possibly TRBD1 for D (5 bases). In germline, CDR1 is MNHEY, CDR2 SVGAGI. Trimming took 6 bases from V and 1 from J, leaving 15 bases between them. This CDR3 is built from 15 residues. CDR3 nucleotide sequence: TGTGCCAGCAGGCTGACAGCCGGAAGTAACTATGGCTACACCTTC. It translates to CASRLTAGSNYGYTF.

The chain uses TRBV14 and TRBJ2-3; maybe TRBD1 (5 bases). Germline CDR1 reads SGHDN; CDR2 reads FVKESK. The CDR3 loop spans 14 amino acids. Trimming removed 4 bases from V and 5 bases from J, with 13 bases in between. The CDR3 DNA reads as TGTGCCAGCAGCCCCACAAGGGGTATAGATACGCAGTATTTT. The encoded protein is CASSPTRGIDTQYF.

This chain links TRBV2 with TRBJ1-1; weak D call: TRBD1 (5 bases). This CDR3 contains 14 residues. Germline V lookup: CDR1 SNHLY, CDR2 FYNNEI. V gave up 7 bases and J gave up 1 base, with 13 bases separating them. CDR3 in amino acids: CASILRVENTEAFF. DNA of the CDR3: TGTGCCAGCATCCTCAGGGTAGAGAACACTGAAGCTTTCTTT. The complete variable domain, with remaining parts taken from reference TRBV2 and TRBJ1-1, reads EPEVTQTPSHQVTQMGQEVILRCVPISNHLYFYWYRQILGQKVEFLVSFYNNEISEKSEIFDDQFSVERPDGSNFTLKIRSTKLEDSAMYFCASILRVENTEAFFGQGTRLTVV.

This chain's CDR3 is CASSYKGGGNNYGYTF. The DNA of the CDR3 is TGTGCCAGCAGTTACAAAGGGGGCGGTAATAACTATGGCTACACCTTC. The rearrangement links TRBV6-5 to TRBJ1-2; 7 bases fit TRBD1. This CDR3 is built from 16 residues. Losses at the gene ends were 2 bases for V and 1 base for J; bases not matched to a gene: 7. Germline V gene sequence: CDR1 MNHEY, CDR2 SVGAGI.

The chain recombines TRBV4-2 with TRBJ2-1, with 10 bases aligning to TRBD2. Trimming at V came to 2 bases and at J to 5 bases, leaving 9 bases not matched to a gene. The germline CDR1 and CDR2 sequences are LGHNA and YNFKEQ. The CDR3 loop spans 17 amino acids. This chain's CDR3 is CASSQTDSGGNNNEQFF. DNA of the CDR3: TGTGCCAGCAGCCAAACCGATAGCGGGGGGAATAACAATGAGCAGTTCTTC.

This chain uses TRBV25-1 with TRBJ1-1; 7 bases align to TRBD1. CDR3 length: 11 amino acids. Germline CDR1 is MGHDK and CDR2 is SYGVNS. The ends lost 7 bases at V and 4 bases at J; junction bases unmatched: 0. This CDR3 reads CASKGATEAFF. DNA for the CDR3: TGTGCCAGCAAGGGGGCCACTGAAGCTTTCTTT. Filled out from reference TRBV25-1 and TRBJ1-1, the complete variable domain reads EADIYQTPRYLVIGTGKKITLECSQTMGHDKMYWYQQDPGMELHLIHYSYGVNSTEKGDLSSESTVSRIRTEHFPLTLESARPSHTSQYLCASKGATEAFFGQGTRLTVV.

This rearrangement joins TRBV18 to TRBJ2-1; TRBD2 might be the D (6 bases). Germline-derived CDR1 and CDR2 are KGHSH and LQKENI. CDR3 length: 14 residues. With 5 bases removed from V and 1 base from J, the gap between germline ends came to 9 bases. The CDR3 protein is CASSSGESYNEQFF. Here the CDR3 DNA reads TGTGCCAGCTCATCGGGGGAGTCCTACAATGAGCAGTTCTTC.

This clone was seen a few times. V gene TRBV7-6 combines with J gene TRBJ1-1; D is uncertain. Germline V gene data show CDR1 as SGHVS and CDR2 as FNYEAQ. CDR3 length: 14 residues. V lost 4 bases to trimming and J lost 1 base, with 10 bases between them. In nucleotides, the CDR3 is TGTGCCAGCAGCTCCGCGGGATGGAACACTGAAGCTTTCTTT. Translating it yields CASSSAGWNTEAFF.

The chain uses TRBV5-4 and TRBJ1-3, with a possible D match to TRBD1 (5 bases). Trimming pared 0 bases from V and 3 bases from J, leaving 10 bases between. The CDR3 contains 15 residues. From germline, CDR1 is SGHNT and CDR2 YYREEE (reference sequence). CDR3 coding DNA: TGTGCCAGCAGCTTGGGCGGGGGTAATGGAAACACCATATATTTT. It codes for CASSLGGGNGNTIYF.

The chain recombines TRBV5-4 with TRBJ2-7, with TRBD1 matching 7 bases. The CDR3 runs to 14 residues. V dropped 3 bases and J dropped 2; count of bases not matched to a gene: 5. CDR1 and CDR2 (germline): SGHNT, YYREEE (reference sequence). The CDR3: CASSSPGQTYEQYF. CDR3 bases: TGTGCCAGCAGCTCCCCGGGACAGACCTACGAGCAGTACTTC.

The gene calls are TRBV10-2 and TRBJ1-4; 8 bases agree with TRBD1. This CDR3 has 15 amino acids. Germline V CDR1 and CDR2: WSHSY, SAAADI. Trimming took 6 bases from V and 2 from J; bases not matched to a gene: 5. CDR3 DNA sequence: TGCGCCAGCAGGACCCGACAGGGGACTAATGAAAAACTGTTTTTT. Translation gives CASRTRQGTNEKLFF.

The table lists this clone with a few counts. The V call is TRBV7-2, the J call TRBJ1-5, with TRBD1 matching 7 bases. V was clipped by 4 bases and J by 0 bases; unmatched bases: 15. The V gene's germline CDR1 is SGHTA and CDR2 FQGNSA. CDR3 length: 19 amino acids. CDR3 protein: CASSWTPGTDLYSNQPQHF. CDR3 bases: TGTGCCAGCAGCTGGACTCCGGGGACAGATCTATATAGCAATCAGCCCCAGCATTTT.